Listed below are T cell receptor beta chains from one sample, sequenced in a study of cytomegalovirus exposure and HLA in healthy donors. Repertoires were generated with immunoSEQ multiplex PCR, while TCRdb's copy carries only in-frame clones and drops some. The sample includes approximately 170,000 clones, approximately 81% of them seen just once. Sequencing used PBMCs. Source of these receptors: a woman aged 18-29 years in good health and CMV-seronegative. Each CDR3 is given with its conserved first and last residue. D genes are given only for firm matches. Rows give clone size only sometimes, using once, few, many, or a class for an expanded clone.

j_call clone_size d_call v_call cdr3_aa cdr3_nt
TRBJ2-7 . TRBD2 TRBV19 CAPGSGTTYEQYF TGTGCCCCGGGCAGCGGGACCACCTACGAGCAGTACTTC
TRBJ2-7 . TRBD2 TRBV19 CASGTSGRYEQYF TGTGCCAGTGGGACTAGCGGGAGGTACGAGCAGTACTTC
TRBJ2-3 . TRBD1 TRBV18 CASLTGETDTQYF TGTGCCAGCTTAACAGGGGAGACAGATACGCAGTATTTT
TRBJ2-1 . TRBD2 TRBV5-4 CASSLIAGGPYNEQFF TGTGCCAGCAGCTTGATAGCGGGAGGGCCTTACAATGAGCAGTTCTTC
TRBJ1-4 . TRBD1 TRBV19 CASSIGDRDEKLFF TGTGCCAGTAGTATAGGGGACAGGGATGAAAAACTGTTTTTT
TRBJ2-1 few TRBD2 TRBV4-1 CASSQEGLAFEQFF TGCGCCAGCAGCCAAGAAGGACTAGCGTTTGAGCAGTTCTTC
TRBJ2-7 . TRBD2 TRBV7-6 CASSASPGLAGEQYF TGTGCCAGCAGCGCCTCTCCGGGACTAGCGGGCGAGCAGTACTTC
TRBJ2-5 . TRBD1 TRBV9 CASSVAAGGGPDQETQYF TGTGCCAGCAGCGTAGCGGCAGGGGGTGGGCCTGACCAAGAGACCCAGTACTTC
TRBJ1-1 . . TRBV18 CASSPRQAEAFF TGTGCCAGCTCACCTAGACAGGCTGAAGCTTTCTTT
TRBJ2-1 . . TRBV10-3 CAIRQQDNEQFF TGTGCCATCAGGCAGCAGGACAATGAGCAGTTCTTC
TRBJ2-3 . . TRBV5-8 CASSSPYSDTQYF TGTGCCAGCAGCTCCCCCTATAGTGATACGCAGTATTTT